Detailed here is one T cell receptor beta chain. Per the study methods: Reference gene primers were amplified, and this amplification served to estimate nucleated cell counts. Here immunoSEQ multiplex PCR was the method, and the copy in TCRdb shows in-frame clones only, minus some. The V and J calls and clone size come from that table; D and trimming were worked out from the DNA. The sample has tens of thousands of clones, 88% seen once; the top ten hold 4.5% to 7%. The data stem from a study of blood T cell repertoires in COVID-19. Study in general: Donors in the United States, Italy and Spain gave samples during acute or convalescent COVID-19. PBMCs, B-cell-depleted T cells, or T cells provided the cDNA or gDNA that made up the material.

The CDR3 is 14 amino acids. Germline V CDR1 and CDR2: SQVTM, ANQGSEA. V lost 7 bases to trimming and J lost 2 bases; unmatched junction nucleotides: 7. This clonotype originated in a man aged 50 or older with active COVID-19. The genes are TRBV29-1 and TRBJ2-3; 9 nucleotides line up with TRBD1. Sequencing was done on a sample of peripheral blood. CDR3 nucleotides: TGCAGCGCCCTCCGGGACAGGGACACAGATACGCAGTATTTT. Translating gives CSALRDRDTDTQYF.